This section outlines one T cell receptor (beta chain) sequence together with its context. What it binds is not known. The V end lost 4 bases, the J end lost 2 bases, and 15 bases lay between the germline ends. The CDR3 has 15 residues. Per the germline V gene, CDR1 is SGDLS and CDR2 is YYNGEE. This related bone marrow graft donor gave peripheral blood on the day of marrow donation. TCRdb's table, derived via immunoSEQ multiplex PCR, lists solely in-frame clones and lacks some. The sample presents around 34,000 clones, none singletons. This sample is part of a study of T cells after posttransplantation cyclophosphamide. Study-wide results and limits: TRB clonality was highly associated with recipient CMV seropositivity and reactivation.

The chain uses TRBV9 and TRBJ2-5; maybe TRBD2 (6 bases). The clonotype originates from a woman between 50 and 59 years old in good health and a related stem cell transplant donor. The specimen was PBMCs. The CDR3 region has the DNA TGTGCCAGCAGCCCCCTGGGGAGCGGGCAAGAGACCCAGTACTTC. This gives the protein CASSPLGSGQETQYF.